The clone carrying this TCR beta chain was seen a single time. Its antigen is as yet unknown. The CDR3 spans 13 residues. The ends were cut back, 3 bases at V and 14 bases at J, with 17 bases in the middle. In germline, CDR1 is MNHEY, CDR2 SMNVEV (reference sequence). The sample comes from a study of PD-1 blockade in classical Hodgkin lymphoma. Brentuximab vedotin exposure varied, and every patient relapsed after autologous stem cell transplantation. Patients' outcomes at their best amounted to complete response, partial response or progressive disease. Sequencing used immunoSEQ multiplex PCR; TCRdb keeps in-frame clones, though not all of them. Of 90,000 to 100,000 clones listed, 80% to 95% are singletons. The study, taken as a whole, reports: CD4+ TCR diversity climbed significantly by C4D1, unlike CD8+ TCR diversity. For complete responders, baseline diversity was comparable to that of newly diagnosed patients. Later analyses included only patients treated at least 1 year post-ASCT.

The source was peripheral blood mononuclear cells (PBMCs), collected at baseline. V gene TRBV27 combines with J gene TRBJ2-1; either TRBD1 or TRBD2 may fit D (5 bases each). The TCR was taken from a human donor with classical Hodgkin lymphoma. The CDR3 DNA sequence: TGTGCCAGCAGTTTGGGACGGCTGGATTTTAAGTTCTTC. Protein product: CASSLGRLDFKFF.